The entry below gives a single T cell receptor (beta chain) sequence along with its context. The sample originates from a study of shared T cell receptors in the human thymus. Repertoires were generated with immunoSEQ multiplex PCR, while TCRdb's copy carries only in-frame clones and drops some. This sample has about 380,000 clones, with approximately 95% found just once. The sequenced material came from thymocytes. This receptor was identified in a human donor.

The CDR3 region has the DNA TGTGCCAGCTCACCACTAGCGGGAGGGCCCCACGAGCAGTACTTC. Its translation is CASSPLAGGPHEQYF. The chain carries TRBV18 and TRBJ2-7, with 11 bases aligning to TRBD2. Germline V gene lookup returns CDR1 KGHSH and CDR2 LQKENI. After removal of 1 base from V and 5 bases from J, the junction contained 4 bases not matched to a gene. The CDR3 sequence is 15 residues long.